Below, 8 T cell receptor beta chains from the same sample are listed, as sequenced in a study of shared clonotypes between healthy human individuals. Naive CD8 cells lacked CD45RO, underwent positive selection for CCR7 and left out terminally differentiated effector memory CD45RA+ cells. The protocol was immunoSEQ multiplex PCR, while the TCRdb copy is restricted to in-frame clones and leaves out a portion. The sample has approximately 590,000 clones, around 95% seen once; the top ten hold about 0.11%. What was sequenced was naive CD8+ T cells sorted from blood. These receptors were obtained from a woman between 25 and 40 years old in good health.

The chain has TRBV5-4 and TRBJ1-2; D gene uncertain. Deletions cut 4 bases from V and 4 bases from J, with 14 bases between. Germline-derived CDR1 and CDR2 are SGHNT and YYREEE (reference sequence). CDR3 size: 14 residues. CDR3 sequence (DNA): TGTGCCAGCAGCCTTAACCAGGAACCCTATGGCTACACCTTC. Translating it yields CASSLNQEPYGYTF.

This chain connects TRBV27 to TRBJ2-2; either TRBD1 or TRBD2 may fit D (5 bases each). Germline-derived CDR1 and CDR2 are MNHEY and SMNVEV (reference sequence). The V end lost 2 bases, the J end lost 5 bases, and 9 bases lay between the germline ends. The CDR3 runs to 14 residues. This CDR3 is CASSLVGTTGELFF. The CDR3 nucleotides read TGTGCCAGCAGTTTAGTAGGGACGACCGGGGAGCTGTTTTTT.

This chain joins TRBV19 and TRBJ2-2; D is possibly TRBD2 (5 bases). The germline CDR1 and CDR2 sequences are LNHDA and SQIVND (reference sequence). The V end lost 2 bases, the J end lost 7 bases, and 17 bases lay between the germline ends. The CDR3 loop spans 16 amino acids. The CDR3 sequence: CASSIKRWQHGGELFF. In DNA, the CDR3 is TGTGCCAGTAGTATAAAGCGGTGGCAGCATGGCGGGGAGCTGTTTTTT.

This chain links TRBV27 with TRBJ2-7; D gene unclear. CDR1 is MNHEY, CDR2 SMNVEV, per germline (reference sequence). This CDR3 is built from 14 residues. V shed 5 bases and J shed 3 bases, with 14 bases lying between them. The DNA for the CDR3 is TGTGCCAGCAGTCCCTCGACCCTACTCTACGAGCAGTACTTC. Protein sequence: CASSPSTLLYEQYF.

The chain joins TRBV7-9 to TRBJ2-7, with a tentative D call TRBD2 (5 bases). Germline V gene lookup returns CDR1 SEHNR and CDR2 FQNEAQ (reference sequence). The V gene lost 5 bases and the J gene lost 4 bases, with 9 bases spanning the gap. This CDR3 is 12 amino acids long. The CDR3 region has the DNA TGTGCCAGCAGCGGGAGCATGTACGAGCAGTACTTC. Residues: CASSGSMYEQYF.

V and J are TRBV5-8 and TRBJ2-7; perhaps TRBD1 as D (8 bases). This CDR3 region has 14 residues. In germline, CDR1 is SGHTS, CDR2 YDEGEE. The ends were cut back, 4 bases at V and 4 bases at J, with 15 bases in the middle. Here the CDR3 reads CASSTGQGLYEQYF. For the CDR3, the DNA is TGTGCCAGCAGCACAGGACAGGGACTATACGAGCAGTACTTC.

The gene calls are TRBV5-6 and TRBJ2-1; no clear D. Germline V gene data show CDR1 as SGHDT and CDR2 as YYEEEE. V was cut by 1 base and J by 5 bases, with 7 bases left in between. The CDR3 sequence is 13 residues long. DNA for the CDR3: TGTGCCAGCAGCTTGTGGGTCGACAATGAGCAGTTCTTC. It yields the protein CASSLWVDNEQFF.

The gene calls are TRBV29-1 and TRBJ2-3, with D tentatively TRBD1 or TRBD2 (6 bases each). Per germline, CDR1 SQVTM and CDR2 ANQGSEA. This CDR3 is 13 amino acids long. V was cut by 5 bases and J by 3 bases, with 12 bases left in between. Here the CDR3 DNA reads TGCAGCGTTTTATGGGGGGCGACAGATACGCAGTATTTT. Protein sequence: CSVLWGATDTQYF.